This T cell receptor (beta chain) came from a study of blood T cell repertoires in COVID-19 (dated by TCRdb to about 2020). About the full investigation: Samples covering the acute and convalescent phases of COVID-19 were provided by collaborators in the United States, Italy and Spain. The dataset comprised deeply sampled blood TCRbeta repertoires from subjects exposed to, actively infected with, or recovered from COVID-19. The samples were drawn from the first 160 participants of the ongoing ImmuneRACE study and from about 1,200 subjects provided by 6 global collaborators. HLA class I and class II types, where available, came from metadata supplied by the sample provider rather than from assay-based typing. A de-identified subject ID, COVID-19 status, age in years and sex were almost always included in the sample metadata. The repertoires were released in a freely available public database meant as a resource for research on the immune response to SARS-CoV-2. The material from the prospective study consisted of cDNA or gDNA derived from T cells, B-cell-depleted T cells, or PBMCs. Overall results and qualifications from the work: The amount of clinical and demographic metadata varied by source and participant and was provided uncurated.

TCRbeta CDR3 regions were amplified from genomic DNA using the immunoSEQ Assay, a bias-controlled multiplex PCR. Per the source publication's procedure: Within the assay, amplification of reference gene primers was used to estimate how many nucleated cells each sample contained. To quantify the absolute abundance of each unique TCRbeta CDR3 rearrangement, sequence reads were collapsed and filtered. Productive Simpson clonality was computed per sample as the square root of Simpson's diversity index over productive rearrangements. This immuneACCESS table, as held by TCRdb, lists in-frame sequences with V and J called but not all clones. Of the missing ones, under half trace to an unresolved V gene in checked studies; the others have no known cause. D and trimming were read from the DNA, whereas the V and J calls and clone size are those reported in that table. The sample table contains under 100,000 clones; only one count was recorded for around 83% of them. The ten largest make up 17% of the sample.

The CDR3 spans 16 residues, from the cysteine through the phenylalanine. Just CDR3 DNA is preserved here, 48 bases in frame from base 1. V is pruned by 5 bases and J by 2 bases, leaving 9 bases of the junction without a gene match. CDR1 and CDR2 are drawn from the germline V gene: SGHTA, FQGNSA. Notes on this clone: What this receptor recognizes is not known. No quality values exist for individual bases; no much larger clone is one base distant.

The collaborating institutions used their own protocols to collect whole blood in K2EDTA tubes. Collaborator samples were shipped for TCRbeta analysis as frozen whole blood, isolated PBMCs, or DNA extracted from either sample type. The V and J genes are TRBV7-2 and TRBJ2-3, with TRBD2 matching 8 junction bases. This sequence was found in a woman aged 55-70 years with acute or convalescent COVID-19. Sequencing was carried out using peripheral blood. DNA sequence: TGTGCCAGCAGCCGCTTGGCGGGGGGAATCACAGATACGCAGTATTTT. This sequence encodes CASSRLAGGITDTQYF.